This TCR beta chain appears in the sequencing data of a study of PD-L1 blockade in urothelial cancer. The assay was immunoSEQ multiplex PCR, and TCRdb's table has in-frame clones only and misses some. The sample has 120,000 or so clones, more than 70% seen once; the top ten hold about 2.4%. The time point here: peripheral blood 6 weeks after treatment start. V was shortened by 1 base and J by 3 bases, with 6 bases between the two germline ends. The germline gives CDR1 SQVTM, CDR2 ANQGSEA. The CDR3 covers 12 residues. The source is a man aged 50-59 years with urothelial cancer. The chain joins TRBV29-1 to TRBJ1-1; D unresolved. The specimen was PBMCs, collected around atezolizumab (anti-PD-L1) treatment. In nucleotides, the CDR3 is TGCAGCGTTGAAGCCCGGTACACTGAAGCTTTCTTT. Amino acid sequence: CSVEARYTEAFF. Full variable domain (rest looked up from reference TRBV29-1 and TRBJ1-1): SAVISQKPSRDICQRGTSLTIQCQVDSQVTMMFWYRQQPGQSLTLIATANQGSEATYESGFVIDKFPISRPNLTFSTLTVSNMSPEDSSIYLCSVEARYTEAFFGQGTRLTVV.